Listed here are 18 T cell receptor beta chains from one sample, sequenced in a study of blood T cell repertoires in COVID-19. The repertoire was sequenced with immunoSEQ multiplex PCR; TCRdb's copy has only in-frame clones and lacks some. The sample includes about 140,000 clones, roughly four fifths of them seen just once. Sequencing input: peripheral blood. The receptors were gathered from an older woman with acute or convalescent COVID-19.

This clone was seen a few times. The chain has TRBV4-1 and TRBJ1-1; tentative D call: TRBD1 (5 bases). The V end was cut by 1 base, the J end by 4 bases, with 10 bases between. The germline gives CDR1 MGHRA, CDR2 YSYEKL. This CDR3 is built from 14 residues. This CDR3 is CASSQVGQGTEAFF. The CDR3 DNA sequence: TGCGCCAGCAGCCAAGTCGGTCAGGGCACTGAAGCTTTCTTT.

The chain links TRBV7-3 to TRBJ1-3, with D perhaps TRBD1 (5 bases). Trimming stripped 1 base from V and 2 bases from J, with 9 bases between. Germline V gene lookup returns CDR1 SGHTA and CDR2 FQGTGA. This CDR3 comprises 15 residues. The CDR3 DNA reads TGTGCCAGCAGCTTAAGGGGGGAAGCTGGAAACACCATATATTTT. As protein: CASSLRGEAGNTIYF.

The CDR3 region is CASSQQGKDQPQHF. CDR3 in DNA: TGTGCCAGCTCACAACAGGGGAAGGATCAGCCCCAGCATTTT. The V and J genes are TRBV18 and TRBJ1-5; 7 bases line up with TRBD1. V shed 4 bases and J 5 bases; nucleotides not matched to a gene: 5. Germline V gives CDR1 KGHSH, CDR2 LQKENI. The CDR3 extends over 14 amino acids. Together with reference TRBV18 and TRBJ1-5, the CDR3 gives the full variable domain: NAGVMQNPRHLVRRRGQEARLRCSPMKGHSHVYWYRQLPEEGLKFMVYLQKENIIDESGMPKERFSAEFPKEGPSILRIQQVVRGDSAAYFCASSQQGKDQPQHFGDGTRLSIL.

The chain uses TRBV3-1 (or the pseudogene TRBV3-2) and TRBJ2-2; D is perhaps TRBD2 (5 bases). Germline lookup yields CDR1 LGHDT and CDR2 YNNKEL (reference sequence). This CDR3 spans 16 amino acids. Trimming shortened V by 5 bases and J by 0 bases, and 13 bases separated the two germline ends. CDR3 sequence: CASSFRTGTNTGELFF. DNA of the CDR3: TGTGCCAGCAGCTTCCGGACTGGGACGAACACCGGGGAGCTGTTTTTT.

This clone appeared a single time. The J gene is TRBJ2-7, the V gene TRBV9; 9 bases are shared with TRBD1. This CDR3 spans 15 amino acids. The V segment lost 4 bases and the J segment 1 base; nucleotides outside the gene matches: 6. Germline loops: CDR1 SGDLS, CDR2 YYNGEE. In nucleotides, the CDR3 is TGTGCCAGCAGCTTAACAGGGGGCGCTTCCTACGAGCAGTACTTC. Its translation: CASSLTGGASYEQYF.

The V gene is TRBV15, the J gene TRBJ2-5, with D tentatively TRBD2 (5 bases). Trimming removed 3 bases at V and 4 bases at J, with 21 bases between. The CDR3 has 17 residues. Germline CDR1 LNHNV, CDR2 YYDKDF (reference sequence). CDR3 loop: CATSRSPKAETRETQYF. The CDR3 DNA reads as TGTGCCACCAGCAGGTCACCTAAAGCGGAGACGAGAGAGACCCAGTACTTC.

J is TRBJ1-2 and V is TRBV19, with D unclear. Per the germline V gene, CDR1 is LNHDA and CDR2 is SQIVND (reference sequence). The CDR3 runs 13 residues. Trimming left V 9 bases short and J 8 bases short, with 19 bases between. CDR3 in DNA: TGTGCCAGCACATTAGACGGGTTTCAAGGCTACACCTTC. As protein: CASTLDGFQGYTF.

The chain has TRBV7-9 and TRBJ2-5, with D maybe TRBD2 (6 bases). CDR1 SEHNR and CDR2 FQNEAQ come from the germline V gene (reference sequence). The CDR3 sequence is 15 residues long. V lost 0 bases, J lost 4 bases, and 12 bases lay in between. Written as DNA, the CDR3 is TGTGCCAGCAGCTTAGCGTTTGGGGGGATAGAGACCCAGTACTTC. This sequence encodes CASSLAFGGIETQYF.

V is TRBV6-5 and J is TRBJ2-1; TRBD2 aligns across 9 bases. From germline, CDR1 is MNHEY and CDR2 SVGAGI. This CDR3 spans 16 amino acids. V lost 0 bases, J lost 6 bases, and 6 bases stayed unmatched. The CDR3 sequence is CASSYSGSGSLNEQFF. The CDR3 DNA is TGTGCCAGCAGTTACTCGGGTAGCGGGAGCCTCAATGAGCAGTTCTTC.

The sample holds one count of this clone. The chain employs TRBV6-5 and TRBJ1-3, with D possibly being TRBD1 (5 bases). The CDR3 runs 14 residues. The V gene's germline CDR1 is MNHEY and CDR2 SVGAGI. V lost 5 bases to trimming and J lost 3 bases, with 11 bases between them. The DNA for the CDR3 is TGTGCCAGCAGTCTGACAGCACTTGGAAACACCATATATTTT. This gives the protein CASSLTALGNTIYF.

This clone was counted between two and nine times. The chain links TRBV9 to TRBJ2-7; D is perhaps TRBD1 (6 bases). This CDR3 is built from 15 residues. The germline gives CDR1 SGDLS, CDR2 YYNGEE. Between the trimmed V and J ends, which lost 1 base and 2 bases, there was a span of 13 bases. CDR3 protein: CASSVTPTGAYEQYF. DNA for the CDR3: TGTGCCAGCAGCGTAACCCCGACAGGTGCCTACGAGCAGTACTTC.

This clone was recorded only once. J is TRBJ1-1 and V is TRBV12-3 or TRBV12-4; 7 nucleotides agree with TRBD1. The CDR3 consists of 12 residues. With 6 bases clipped from V and 6 bases from J, the junction kept 4 bases outside the gene matches. The CDR3 DNA sequence: TGTGCCAGCAGGCCAGGGGGATCTGAAGCTTTCTTT. Translated, it gives CASRPGGSEAFF.

The rearrangement uses TRBV10-3 and TRBJ2-7; 11 bases are a match to TRBD2. Germline V gene lookup returns CDR1 ENHRY and CDR2 SYGVKD. After removal of 6 bases from V and 3 bases from J, the junction contained 7 bases not matched to a gene. This CDR3 comprises 15 residues. In DNA, the CDR3 is TGTGCCATCAGACGAGCCGGGACTAGCGGCTACGAGCAGTACTTC. Its translation is CAIRRAGTSGYEQYF.

V is TRBV19 and J is TRBJ2-5; 9 nucleotides agree with TRBD1. With V trimmed by 6 bases and J by 4 bases, 6 bases remained unmatched. Germline-derived CDR1 and CDR2 are LNHDA and SQIVND (reference sequence). This CDR3 is built from 14 residues. As DNA, the CDR3 is TGTGCCAGTAGACTTACAGGGGGCCGAGAGACCCAGTACTTC. Its translation: CASRLTGGRETQYF.

CDR3 region: CSVDQGADTQYF. The CDR3 DNA sequence: TGCAGCGTTGACCAGGGCGCAGATACGCAGTATTTT. The genes are TRBV29-1 and TRBJ2-3, with TRBD1 as a possible D gene (5 bases). The germline V and J ends were trimmed by 3 bases and 4 bases, with 8 bases remaining between them. The CDR3 is 12 amino acids. The germline V gene has CDR1 SQVTM and CDR2 ANQGSEA.

This chain links TRBV19 with TRBJ2-1; D unresolved. V lost 2 bases and J lost 0, with 8 bases in between. The CDR3 is 15 amino acids. The germline V gene encodes CDR1 LNHDA and CDR2 SQIVND (reference sequence). CDR3 amino acids: CASSITWSSYNEQFF. DNA of the CDR3: TGTGCCAGTAGTATAACCTGGAGCTCCTACAATGAGCAGTTCTTC.

V is TRBV28 and J is TRBJ2-3, with D maybe TRBD2 (5 bases). The CDR3 runs 12 residues. Germline V gene sequence: CDR1 MDHEN, CDR2 SYDVKM. V was trimmed by 5 bases and J by 6 bases, leaving 9 bases between them. The CDR3 spells CASSTLADTQYF. In DNA form, the CDR3 reads TGTGCCAGCAGTACCTTAGCGGATACGCAGTATTTT.

This chain uses TRBV6-1 with TRBJ2-6; 7 nucleotides agree with TRBD1. Looked up from germline, CDR1 is MNHNS and CDR2 is SASEGT. V lost 1 base, J lost 0 bases, and 3 bases stayed unmatched. The CDR3 is 17 amino acids. The CDR3 nucleotides are TGTGCCAGCAGTGAAGTAGGGACAGCCTCTGGGGCCAACGTCCTGACTTTC. Residues: CASSEVGTASGANVLTF.